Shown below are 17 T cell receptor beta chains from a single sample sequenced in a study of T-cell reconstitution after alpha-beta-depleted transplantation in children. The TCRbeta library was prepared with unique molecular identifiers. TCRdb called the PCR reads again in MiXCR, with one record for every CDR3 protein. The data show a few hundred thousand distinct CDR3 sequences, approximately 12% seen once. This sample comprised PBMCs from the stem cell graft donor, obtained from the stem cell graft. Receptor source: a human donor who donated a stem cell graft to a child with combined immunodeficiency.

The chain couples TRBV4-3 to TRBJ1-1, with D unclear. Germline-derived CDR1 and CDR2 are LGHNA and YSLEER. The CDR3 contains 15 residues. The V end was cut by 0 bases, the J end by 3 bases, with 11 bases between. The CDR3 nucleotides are TGCGCCAGCAGCCAAGATGGCCAGGCATACACTGAAGCTTTCTTT. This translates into CASSQDGQAYTEAFF.

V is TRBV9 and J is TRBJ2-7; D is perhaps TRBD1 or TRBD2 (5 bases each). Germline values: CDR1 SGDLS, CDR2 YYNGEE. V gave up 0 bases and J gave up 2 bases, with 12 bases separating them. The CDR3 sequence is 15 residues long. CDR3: CASSVGDENTYEQYF. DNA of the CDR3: TGTGCCAGCAGCGTAGGGGACGAGAATACCTACGAGCAGTACTTC.

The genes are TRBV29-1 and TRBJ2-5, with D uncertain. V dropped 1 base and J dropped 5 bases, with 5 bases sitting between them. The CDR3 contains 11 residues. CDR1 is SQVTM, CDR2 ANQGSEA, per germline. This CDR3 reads CSVEGSETQYF. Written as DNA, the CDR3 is TGCAGCGTTGAAGGGTCCGAGACCCAGTACTTC.

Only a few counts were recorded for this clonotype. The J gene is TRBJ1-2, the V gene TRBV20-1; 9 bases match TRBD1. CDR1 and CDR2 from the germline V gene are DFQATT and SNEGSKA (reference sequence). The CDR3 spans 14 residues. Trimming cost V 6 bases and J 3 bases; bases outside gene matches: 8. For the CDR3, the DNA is TGCAGTGCCGAGGAGGGGACAGGGTACTATGGCTACACCTTC. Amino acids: CSAEEGTGYYGYTF.

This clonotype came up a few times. Written as DNA, the CDR3 is TGTGCCAGCAGTTTAGCGCTTTACCCCGGGGGCTACACCTTC. It codes for CASSLALYPGGYTF. The chain has TRBV12-3 or TRBV12-4 and TRBJ1-2, with no clear D. CDR3 size: 14 residues. Trimming left V 0 bases short and J 8 bases short, with 13 bases between.

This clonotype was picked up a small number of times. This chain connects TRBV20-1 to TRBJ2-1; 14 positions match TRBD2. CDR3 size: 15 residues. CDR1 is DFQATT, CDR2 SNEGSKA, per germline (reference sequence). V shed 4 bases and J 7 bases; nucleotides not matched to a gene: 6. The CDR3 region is CSATSGTSGSNEQFF. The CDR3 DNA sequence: TGCAGTGCTACAAGTGGGACTAGCGGGAGTAATGAGCAGTTCTTC.

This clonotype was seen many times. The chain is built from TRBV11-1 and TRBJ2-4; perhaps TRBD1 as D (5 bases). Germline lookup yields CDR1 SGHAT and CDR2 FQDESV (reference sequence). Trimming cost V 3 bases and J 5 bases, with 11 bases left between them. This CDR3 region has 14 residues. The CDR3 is CASSFRDRENIQYF. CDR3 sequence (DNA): TGTGCCAGCAGCTTCAGGGATCGGGAAAACATTCAGTACTTC.

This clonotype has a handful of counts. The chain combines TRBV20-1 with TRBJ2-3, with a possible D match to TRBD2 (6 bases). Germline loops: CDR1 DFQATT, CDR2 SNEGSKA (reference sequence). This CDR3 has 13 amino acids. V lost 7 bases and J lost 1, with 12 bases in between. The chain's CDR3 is CSVGGLGTDTQYF. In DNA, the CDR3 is TGCAGTGTCGGGGGATTGGGCACAGATACGCAGTATTTT.

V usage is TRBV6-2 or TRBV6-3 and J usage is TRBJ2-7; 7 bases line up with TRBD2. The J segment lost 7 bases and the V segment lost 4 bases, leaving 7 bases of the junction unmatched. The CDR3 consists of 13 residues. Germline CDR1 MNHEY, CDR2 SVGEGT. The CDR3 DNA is TGTGCCAGCAGTTGGGGACTACTTTTGGAGCAGTACTTC. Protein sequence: CASSWGLLLEQYF.

The CDR3 reads CASSFFSALGEQYF. The CDR3 bases are TGTGCCAGCAGTTTTTTCTCGGCCCTCGGAGAGCAGTACTTC. The chain uses TRBV12-3 or TRBV12-4 and TRBJ2-7; no clear D. The V and J ends lost 3 bases and 7 bases respectively, with 16 bases between them. This CDR3 spans 14 amino acids.

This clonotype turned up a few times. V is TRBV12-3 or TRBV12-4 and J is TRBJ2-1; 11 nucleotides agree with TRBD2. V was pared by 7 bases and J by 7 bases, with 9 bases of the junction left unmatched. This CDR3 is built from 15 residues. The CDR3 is CASNLLAGGWNEQFF. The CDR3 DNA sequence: TGTGCCAGCAACCTGTTAGCGGGAGGGTGGAATGAGCAGTTCTTC.

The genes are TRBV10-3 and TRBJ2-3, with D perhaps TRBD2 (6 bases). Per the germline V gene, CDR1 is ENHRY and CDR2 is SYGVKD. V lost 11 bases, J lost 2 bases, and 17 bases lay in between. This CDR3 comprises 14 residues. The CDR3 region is CASLAEGPTDTQYF. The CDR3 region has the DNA TGTGCCTCGCTCGCGGAGGGTCCCACAGATACGCAGTATTTT.

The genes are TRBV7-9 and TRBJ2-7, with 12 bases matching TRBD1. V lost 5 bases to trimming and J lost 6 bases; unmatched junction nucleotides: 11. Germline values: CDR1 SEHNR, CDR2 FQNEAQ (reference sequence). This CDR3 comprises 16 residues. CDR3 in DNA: TGTGCCAGCAGCGCCCTGGCGGGACAGGGGGCTCTCGAGCAGTACTTC. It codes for CASSALAGQGALEQYF.

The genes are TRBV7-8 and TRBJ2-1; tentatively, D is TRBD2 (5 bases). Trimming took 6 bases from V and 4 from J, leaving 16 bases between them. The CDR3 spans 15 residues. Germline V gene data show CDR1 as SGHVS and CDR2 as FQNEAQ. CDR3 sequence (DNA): TGTGCCAGCAGGGCACCGGGATCAACTTACAATGAGCAGTTCTTC. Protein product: CASRAPGSTYNEQFF.

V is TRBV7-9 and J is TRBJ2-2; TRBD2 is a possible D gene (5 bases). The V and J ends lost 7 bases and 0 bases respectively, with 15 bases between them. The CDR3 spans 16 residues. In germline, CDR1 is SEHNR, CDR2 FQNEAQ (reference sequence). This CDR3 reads CASIPTPGANTGELFF. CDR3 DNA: TGTGCCAGCATCCCAACCCCCGGGGCGAACACCGGGGAGCTGTTTTTT.

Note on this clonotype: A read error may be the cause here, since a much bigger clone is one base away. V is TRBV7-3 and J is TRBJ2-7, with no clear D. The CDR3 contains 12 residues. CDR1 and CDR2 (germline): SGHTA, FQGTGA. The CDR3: CANSLIDGEQYF. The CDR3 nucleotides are TGTGCCAACAGCTTAATAGACGGGGAGCAGTACTTC.

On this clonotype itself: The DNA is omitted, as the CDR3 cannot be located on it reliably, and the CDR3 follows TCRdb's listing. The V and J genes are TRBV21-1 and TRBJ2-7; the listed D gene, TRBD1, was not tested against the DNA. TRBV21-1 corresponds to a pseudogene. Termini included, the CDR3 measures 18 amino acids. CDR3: CASSAEWGQGALSYEQYF.